Sequencing of this T cell receptor (beta chain) was carried out in a study of CD8+ T cells in alopecia areata. Looking at the study overall: Patients in the study were on tofacitinib for 6 to 18 months, then off it for 6 months. Overall study results and limits: Clonality in lesional scalp, especially alopecia totalis/universalis, exceeded that of normal scalp.

Researchers gathered lesional scalp punch biopsies and peripheral blood from patients with alopecia areata. Reverse transcription of extracted RNA yielded cDNA, which provided the sequencing template. TCRdb keeps only in-frame clones here, not all; method: immunoSEQ multiplex PCR. The table includes over 120,000 clones, around 58% detected once. With respect to this clone: Its antigen remains unknown.

CDR1 LNHDA and CDR2 SQIVND come from the germline V gene (reference sequence). The CDR3 loop spans 15 amino acids. The V and J ends lost 2 bases and 3 bases respectively, with 10 bases between them. The source material was CD4+ T cells sorted from blood, sampled at week 0. The clonotype was recovered from a human donor with alopecia areata. The gene calls are TRBV19 and TRBJ2-2, with D maybe TRBD2 (5 bases). CDR3 sequence (DNA): TGTGCCAGTAGTATACGGACTTACGACACCGGGGAGCTGTTTTTT. Translating it yields CASSIRTYDTGELFF.